This is a list of T cell receptor beta chains from one sample in a study of blood T cell repertoires in COVID-19. TCRdb's copy holds only in-frame clones and misses some; the assay was immunoSEQ multiplex PCR. The sample has 100,000 to 150,000 clones, 86% seen once. What was sequenced was peripheral blood. These receptors were taken from a human donor in a cohort sampled during active COVID-19. Both conserved end residues are part of each CDR3. The D gene is left open where the match is weak. Size is omitted from some rows. Given values are once, few, many or a class for expanded clones.

v_call,j_call,clone_size,d_call,cdr3_aa,cdr3_nt
TRBV18,TRBJ2-7,.,TRBD1,CASSLGTAYEQYF,TGTGCCAGCTCGTTGGGGACAGCCTACGAGCAGTACTTC
TRBV7-8,TRBJ2-1,.,.,CASSSFSSGEQFF,TGTGCCAGCAGCTCCTTCAGTTCAGGGGAGCAGTTCTTC
TRBV27,TRBJ2-7,.,TRBD2,CASSLSVTSADEQYF,TGTGCCAGCAGTTTATCGGTGACTAGCGCTGACGAGCAGTACTTC
TRBV3-1/TRBV3-2,TRBJ2-1,.,TRBD2,CASSQGPGGPGNEQFF,TGTGCCAGCAGCCAAGGCCCGGGAGGGCCAGGTAATGAGCAGTTCTTC
TRBV14,TRBJ1-2,.,.,CASSQAGVLEGRGYTF,TGTGCCAGCAGCCAAGCGGGGGTCTTGGAGGGCCGAGGCTACACCTTC
TRBV29-1,TRBJ2-1,.,TRBD1,CSVTGTLINEQFF,TGCAGCGTGACAGGGACGCTTATTAATGAGCAGTTCTTC
TRBV28,TRBJ1-1,.,.,CASSLFTGIRTEAFF,TGTGCCAGCAGTTTATTTACAGGTATTCGCACTGAAGCTTTCTTT
TRBV12-3/TRBV12-4,TRBJ1-1,.,.,CASSSGGGPEAFF,TGTGCCAGCAGTTCCGGGGGGGGGCCTGAAGCTTTCTTT
TRBV5-6,TRBJ2-7,.,TRBD2,CASSLGGSRYEQYF,TGTGCCAGCAGCTTGGGCGGGAGTAGGTACGAGCAGTACTTC
TRBV3-1/TRBV3-2,TRBJ1-6,few,.,CASSQDYERHSPLHF,TGTGCCAGCAGCCAAGATTACGAGCGGCATTCACCCCTCCACTTT
TRBV10-2,TRBJ1-1,.,.,CASRADRINTEAFF,TGCGCCAGCAGGGCTGACAGGATAAACACTGAAGCTTTCTTT
TRBV19,TRBJ2-1,.,.,CATSRQHNSYNEQFF,TGTGCCACCTCTAGACAGCATAATTCCTACAATGAGCAGTTCTTC
TRBV5-5,TRBJ1-5,.,TRBD1,CASSYRQGSGQPQHF,TGTGCCAGCAGCTACCGACAGGGATCAGGACAGCCCCAGCATTTT
TRBV11-2,TRBJ1-4,.,.,CASSLLRREKLFF,TGTGCCAGCAGCTTATTGCGCCGGGAAAAACTGTTTTTT
TRBV6-1,TRBJ2-1,once,.,CASSVGFGSYGSYNEQFF,TGTGCCAGCAGTGTCGGTTTCGGGTCGTACGGCTCCTACAATGAGCAGTTCTTC
TRBV6-4,TRBJ1-5,.,.,CASSLSPNMNQPQHF,TGTGCCAGCAGTCTCTCGCCCAACATGAATCAGCCCCAGCATTTT
TRBV4-1,TRBJ1-1,.,TRBD1,CASSRQGADTEAFF,TGCGCCAGCAGCAGACAGGGGGCTGACACTGAAGCTTTCTTT
TRBV5-1,TRBJ2-3,.,.,CASSSGLQQDTQYF,TGCGCCAGCAGCTCGGGACTTCAGCAAGATACGCAGTATTTT
TRBV15,TRBJ1-1,.,.,CATSRVDSNTEAFF,TGTGCCACCAGCAGAGTAGACAGTAACACTGAAGCTTTCTTT
TRBV6-6,TRBJ2-7,.,TRBD2,CASSYGTSGYEQYF,TGTGCCAGCAGTTACGGGACTAGCGGATACGAGCAGTACTTC
TRBV5-1,TRBJ1-1,.,TRBD1,CASSAQTGGTEAFF,TGCGCCAGCAGCGCGCAGACAGGGGGCACTGAAGCTTTCTTT
TRBV10-3,TRBJ1-1,.,TRBD1,CATSGGRAEAFF,TGTGCCACCTCAGGGGGGCGAGCTGAAGCTTTCTTT
TRBV11-3,TRBJ2-1,once,.,CASSLGVGGGYNEQFF,TGTGCCAGCAGCTTAGGGGTGGGAGGAGGGTACAATGAGCAGTTCTTC
TRBV27,TRBJ1-4,once,.,CASSPRGFANEKLFF,TGTGCCAGCAGTCCCCGGGGGTTTGCTAATGAAAAACTGTTTTTT
TRBV5-1,TRBJ1-4,.,TRBD1,CASSASGTVEEKLFF,TGCGCCAGCAGTGCCTCTGGGACAGTGGAGGAAAAACTGTTTTTT
TRBV5-1,TRBJ2-1,.,.,CASSRYVDTNEQFF,TGCGCCAGCAGCAGGTATGTAGACACAAATGAGCAGTTCTTC
TRBV6-2/TRBV6-3,TRBJ1-5,.,.,CASSYREKPQHF,TGTGCCAGCAGTTACAGGGAGAAGCCCCAGCATTTT
TRBV6-5,TRBJ2-7,.,TRBD2,CASSYTGTSGKQYF,TGTGCCAGCAGTTATACCGGGACTAGCGGGAAGCAGTACTTC
TRBV6-5,TRBJ2-5,.,.,CASSQKETQYF,TGTGCCAGCAGTCAAAAAGAGACCCAGTACTTC
TRBV30,TRBJ2-7,once,.,CAWGQARSYEQYF,TGTGCCTGGGGACAAGCCCGCTCCTACGAGCAGTACTTC
TRBV10-3,TRBJ1-2,.,TRBD1,CAISGQGTGYTF,TGTGCCATCAGTGGACAGGGTACCGGCTACACCTTC
TRBV7-2,TRBJ1-3,.,TRBD1,CASSLSRTGAGNTIYF,TGTGCCAGCAGCTTATCCCGGACAGGGGCTGGAAACACCATATATTTT
TRBV7-6,TRBJ1-1,.,.,CASSAQGNTEAFF,TGTGCCAGCAGCGCCCAGGGAAACACTGAAGCTTTCTTT
TRBV7-2,TRBJ2-3,.,.,CASSPDLADTQYF,TGTGCCAGCAGCCCAGACCTAGCAGATACGCAGTATTTT
TRBV6-1,TRBJ1-4,few,.,CASSEGVRLGKLFF,TGTGCCAGCAGTGAAGGGGTGAGGCTGGGAAAACTGTTTTTT
TRBV5-6,TRBJ2-2,.,TRBD2,CASSSSGRARTGELFF,TGTGCCAGCAGCTCTAGCGGGAGGGCCCGCACCGGGGAGCTGTTTTTT
TRBV2,TRBJ2-1,.,TRBD2,CASKALAEVNEQFF,TGTGCCAGCAAGGCCCTAGCGGAGGTGAATGAGCAGTTCTTC
TRBV4-3,TRBJ2-1,.,.,CASSQGIEDEQFF,TGCGCCAGCAGCCAAGGCATAGAGGATGAGCAGTTCTTC
TRBV2,TRBJ1-1,.,.,CASSLDRNTEAFF,TGTGCCAGCAGTTTAGACAGGAACACTGAAGCTTTCTTT
TRBV29-1,TRBJ2-7,.,TRBD2,CSVEAVRAGEVGEQYF,TGCAGCGTTGAAGCGGTGAGAGCGGGAGAAGTCGGCGAGCAGTACTTC
TRBV20-1,TRBJ1-1,.,TRBD1,CSASGQGGSMNTEAFF,TGCAGTGCTAGTGGACAGGGCGGGTCGATGAACACTGAAGCTTTCTTT
TRBV7-3,TRBJ2-7,.,TRBD1,CASSITGGFYEQYF,TGTGCCAGCAGCATTACAGGGGGTTTCTACGAGCAGTACTTC
TRBV9,TRBJ2-2,.,.,CASSVNSLELFF,TGTGCCAGCAGCGTAAATAGCTTGGAGCTGTTTTTT
TRBV14,TRBJ1-1,.,TRBD1,CASSLGQGTEAFF,TGTGCCAGCAGCTTAGGACAGGGGACTGAAGCTTTCTTT
TRBV14,TRBJ2-5,once,TRBD2,CASSRGGGRRETQYF,TGTGCCAGCAGTCGGGGTGGCGGGAGGAGAGAGACCCAGTACTTC
TRBV7-2,TRBJ1-5,once,.,CASSSQITNQPQHF,TGTGCCAGCAGCTCCCAGATAACCAATCAGCCCCAGCATTTT
TRBV2,TRBJ2-7,.,.,CASREDFYEQYF,TGTGCCAGCAGGGAGGACTTTTACGAGCAGTACTTC
TRBV9,TRBJ1-1,.,.,CASSVTATMNTEAFF,TGTGCCAGCAGCGTGACAGCGACGATGAACACTGAAGCTTTCTTT
TRBV4-2,TRBJ2-5,.,TRBD2,CASSQIAGGGETQYF,TGTGCCAGCAGCCAAATAGCGGGTGGGGGGGAGACCCAGTACTTC
TRBV12-3/TRBV12-4,TRBJ1-5,.,.,CASSRDKYQPQHF,TGTGCCAGCTCCCGGGACAAGTATCAGCCCCAGCATTTT